This entry lists 19 T cell receptor beta chains sequenced from one sample in a study of OX40 agonist ivuxolimab in advanced cancers. The table came from immunoSEQ multiplex PCR; TCRdb's copy has only in-frame clones and leaves some out. The data show 35,000 to 45,000 clones, approximately 86% seen once. The material sequenced was CD4+ or CD8+ T cells sorted from blood, taken in a trial of the OX40 agonist ivuxolimab. All receptors come from an adult with an advanced solid tumor such as melanoma, head and neck, liver or kidney cancer.

The chain has TRBV12-5 and TRBJ2-3; 9 nucleotides match TRBD2. Germline V gene sequence: CDR1 LGHNT, CDR2 FRNRAP. The CDR3 has 18 amino acids. The J segment lost 2 bases and the V segment lost 3 bases, leaving 12 bases of the junction unmatched. The CDR3 region has the DNA TGTGCTAGTGGTTTCACCGTGGGACTAGCTCAATTCACAGATACGCAGTATTTT. Translated: CASGFTVGLAQFTDTQYF.

Concerning this clone itself: Within the sample, other DNA sequences also encode this same CDR3. The rearrangement uses TRBV7-9 and TRBJ2-7, with no clear D. Per germline, CDR1 SEHNR and CDR2 FQNEAQ (reference sequence). This CDR3 has 12 residues. The V end lost 5 bases, the J end lost 3 bases, and 8 bases lay between the germline ends. The chain's CDR3 is CASSLGSYEQYF. CDR3 DNA: TGTGCCAGCAGCCTAGGAAGCTACGAGCAGTACTTC. The whole variable domain, filled in from reference TRBV7-9 and TRBJ2-7, reads DTGVSQNPRHKITKRGQNVTFRCDPISEHNRLYWYRQTLGQGPEFLTYFQNEAQLEKSRLLSDRFSAERPKGSFSTLEIQRTEQGDSAMYLCASSLGSYEQYFGPGTRLTVT.

The V and J genes are TRBV4-3 and TRBJ2-3, with 8 bases fitting TRBD2. Trimming removed 0 bases from V and 7 bases from J; junction bases left unmatched: 9. The CDR3 is 16 amino acids. Germline V gene lookup returns CDR1 LGHNA and CDR2 YSLEER. This CDR3 reads CASSQDRTGGHNTQYF. The CDR3 nucleotides read TGCGCCAGCAGCCAAGATCGCACGGGGGGGCATAATACGCAGTATTTT.

The V and J genes are TRBV5-6 and TRBJ2-1; no clear D gene. Trimming took off 2 bases at V and 9 bases at J, with 9 bases between the two ends. This CDR3 comprises 12 residues. Germline loops: CDR1 SGHDT, CDR2 YYEEEE. Here the CDR3 DNA reads TGTGCCAGCAGCTTCATGTCCCTTGAGCAGTTCTTC. It is translated as CASSFMSLEQFF. Full variable domain (outside the CDR3, taken from reference TRBV5-6 and TRBJ2-1): DAGVTQSPTHLIKTRGQQVTLRCSPKSGHDTVSWYQQALGQGPQFIFQYYEEEERQRGNFPDRFSGHQFPNYSSELNVNALLLGDSALYLCASSFMSLEQFFGPGTRLTVL.

The chain joins TRBV29-1 to TRBJ1-2, with 10 positions matching TRBD1. Germline CDR1 is SQVTM and CDR2 is ANQGSEA. J lost 5 bases, V lost 7 bases, and 16 bases had no gene match. This CDR3 comprises 16 residues. In DNA, the CDR3 is TGCAGCGCCGGGCCCTTGACAGGGGGCGAAAGGTATGGCTACACCTTC. Translating it yields CSAGPLTGGERYGYTF. The variable domain in full, with the rest retrieved from reference TRBV29-1 and TRBJ1-2, is SAVISQKPSRDICQRGTSLTIQCQVDSQVTMMFWYRQQPGQSLTLIATANQGSEATYESGFVIDKFPISRPNLTFSTLTVSNMSPEDSSIYLCSAGPLTGGERYGYTFGSGTRLTVV.

V is TRBV4-1 and J is TRBJ2-5, with 10 bases identical to TRBD2. The CDR3 runs to 15 residues. CDR1 MGHRA and CDR2 YSYEKL come from the germline V gene. V dropped 1 base and J dropped 5; count of bases not matched to a gene: 4. For the CDR3, the DNA is TGCGCCAGCAGCCAAGGTACTAGCGGGGCGGAGACCCAGTACTTC. Residues: CASSQGTSGAETQYF.

This clone was counted once. This chain connects TRBV6-5 to TRBJ1-1; possible D gene TRBD1, 5 bases. V was shortened by 2 bases and J by 4 bases, with 8 bases between the two germline ends. The CDR3 extends over 13 amino acids. Germline V gene data show CDR1 as MNHEY and CDR2 as SVGAGI. CDR3 amino acids: CASSYMGGTEAFF. The CDR3 DNA reads TGTGCCAGCAGTTACATGGGGGGCACTGAAGCTTTCTTT.

This chain links TRBV14 with TRBJ1-2, with D possibly being TRBD1 (6 bases). Trimming cost V 3 bases and J 9 bases, with 17 bases left between them. The CDR3 consists of 14 residues. The germline V gene encodes CDR1 SGHDN and CDR2 FVKESK. CDR3 in amino acids: CASSHNRAVASYTF. CDR3 nucleotide sequence: TGTGCCAGCAGCCATAACAGGGCGGTGGCTAGCTACACCTTC.

V gene TRBV5-4 combines with J gene TRBJ2-1, with D tentatively TRBD2 (6 bases). Germline CDR1 and CDR2: SGHNT and YYREEE (reference sequence). The CDR3 is made up of 12 amino acids. The germline V and J ends were trimmed by 7 bases and 10 bases, with 15 bases remaining between them. The CDR3 is CASQPGTQEQFF. CDR3 bases: TGTGCCAGCCAACCCGGGACTCAAGAGCAGTTCTTC.

This sequence joins TRBV7-6 and TRBJ1-3, with D uncertain. CDR3 length equals 15 residues. Trimming took 5 bases from V and 4 from J, leaving 15 bases between them. Looked up from germline, CDR1 is SGHVS and CDR2 is FNYEAQ. The CDR3, as DNA: TGTGCCAGCAGCCTCACTCTCGCAATCGGAAACACCATATATTTT. Its protein is CASSLTLAIGNTIYF.

This clone appeared a single time. The chain links TRBV19 to TRBJ2-5; 8 nucleotides agree with TRBD2. The ends lost 6 bases at V and 2 bases at J; junction bases unmatched: 2. Germline CDR1 LNHDA, CDR2 SQIVND (reference sequence). CDR3 length equals 13 residues. This chain's CDR3 is CASRPGGQETQYF. The CDR3 DNA is TGTGCCAGTAGGCCGGGGGGGCAAGAGACCCAGTACTTC. Combining the CDR3 with reference TRBV19 and TRBJ2-5 gives the whole variable domain DGGITQSPKYLFRKEGQNVTLSCEQNLNHDAMYWYRQDPGQGLRLIYYSQIVNDFQKGDIAEGYSVSREKKESFPLTVTSAQKNPTAFYLCASRPGGQETQYFGPGTRLLVL.

V usage is TRBV4-2 and J usage is TRBJ1-5; D is ambiguous. The CDR3 is made up of 15 amino acids. V was clipped by 6 bases and J by 0 bases, with 12 bases between them. Germline lookup yields CDR1 LGHNA and CDR2 YNFKEQ. The CDR3 sequence: CASRETAYSNQPQHF. The CDR3 DNA sequence: TGTGCCAGCAGAGAGACGGCTTATAGCAATCAGCCCCAGCATTTT.

The chain employs TRBV5-4 and TRBJ1-1, with D unresolved. The CDR3 has 13 residues. Germline V gene lookup returns CDR1 SGHNT and CDR2 YYREEE (reference sequence). V was trimmed by 1 base and J by 1 base, leaving 5 bases between them. The CDR3 protein is CASSLTANTEAFF. CDR3 sequence (DNA): TGTGCCAGCAGCTTGACAGCGAACACTGAAGCTTTCTTT.

This chain connects TRBV7-6 to TRBJ2-1; TRBD1 matches at 7 bases. The germline gives CDR1 SGHVS, CDR2 FNYEAQ. This CDR3 has 20 amino acids. J lost 3 bases, V lost 0 bases, and 17 bases had no gene match. For the CDR3, the DNA is TGTGCCAGCAGCTTAGCGGGAGACAGGGATCAAAGCTTCCTCTACAATGAGCAGTTCTTC. This gives the protein CASSLAGDRDQSFLYNEQFF.

V is TRBV15 and J is TRBJ2-1; D is perhaps TRBD2 (6 bases). Trimming stripped 0 bases from V and 2 bases from J, with 8 bases between. Germline V gene lookup returns CDR1 LNHNV and CDR2 YYDKDF (reference sequence). The CDR3 runs 15 residues. The CDR3 sequence: CATSRDREPYNEQFF. The CDR3 region has the DNA TGTGCCACCAGCAGAGATCGGGAGCCCTACAATGAGCAGTTCTTC.

This clone is labeled medium-sized. In the same sample, other DNA sequences code for this CDR3. This chain uses TRBV7-9 with TRBJ2-5; the D call may be TRBD1 or TRBD2 (6 bases each). The length of the CDR3 is 17 residues. Per germline, CDR1 SEHNR and CDR2 FQNEAQ (reference sequence). V gave up 1 base and J gave up 3 bases, with 18 bases separating them. The CDR3 spells CASSLGRGSRGEETQYF. The DNA of the CDR3 is TGTGCCAGCAGCTTAGGTCGGGGCTCAAGGGGGGAAGAGACCCAGTACTTC. The whole variable domain, remainder taken from reference TRBV7-9 and TRBJ2-5, is DTGVSQNPRHKITKRGQNVTFRCDPISEHNRLYWYRQTLGQGPEFLTYFQNEAQLEKSRLLSDRFSAERPKGSFSTLEIQRTEQGDSAMYLCASSLGRGSRGEETQYFGPGTRLLVL.

Only a few counts were recorded for this clone. V and J are TRBV12-1 and TRBJ1-6. TRBV12-1 is shown as a pseudogene. The CDR3 length is 18 residues. As DNA, the CDR3 is TGTGCCAGCAGCTCCCCCGCAGGAGATTTATCCTATAATTCACCCCTCCACTTT. Protein product: CASSSPAGDLSYNSPLHF.

This chain connects TRBV6-5 to TRBJ2-3; D might be TRBD1 or TRBD2, each matching 5 bases. Germline CDR1 reads MNHEY; CDR2 reads SVGAGI. The CDR3 consists of 16 residues. V was pared by 2 bases and J by 6 bases, with 18 bases between. In DNA, the CDR3 is TGTGCCAGCAGTTACACCGGGACCCCGCCTTGGGATACGCAGTATTTT. Its protein is CASSYTGTPPWDTQYF.

The rearrangement links TRBV29-1 to TRBJ1-2; tentative D call: TRBD1 (5 bases). V lost 5 bases, J lost 8 bases, and 15 bases lay in between. Germline-derived CDR1 and CDR2 are SQVTM and ANQGSEA. There are 12 residues in the CDR3. The CDR3 reads CSVTRGDGGYTF. CDR3 sequence (DNA): TGCAGCGTTACTAGAGGGGATGGAGGCTACACCTTC.